The present T cell receptor beta chain was sequenced within a study of monozygotic twins with inflammatory bowel disease. Whole-study results and caveats: Discrimination among different T cell subtypes was not achievable. The study found lower TCRbeta diversity (inverse Simpson) in IBD patients than in healthy co-twins.

A note on this clonotype: What it binds is not known.

TCRdb processed the 5' RACE reads again and assigns one entry to each CDR3 protein, with no DNA. The sample has around 210,000 distinct CDR3 sequences, and its top ten clones hold around 7.7%. Collection yielded approximately 2.6 ml of blood per donor. The CDR3 extends over 14 amino acids. The V gene's germline CDR1 is SGHTA and CDR2 FQGNSA. The V gene is TRBV7-2, the J gene TRBJ2-7; TCRdb lists TRBD2, though no DNA is available to test this call. The sequenced material came from blood. This clonotype was obtained from a human donor with ulcerative colitis or Crohn's disease, or a healthy co-twin of an affected twin (not recorded which). The CDR3 reads CASSLGSGSHEQYF.